The rows below give T cell receptor beta chains drawn from one sample of a study of T cells expressing NK-cell markers. Reprocessing the 5' RACE reads, TCRdb reports a single entry for every CDR3 protein and omits DNA. The sample holds over 150,000 distinct CDR3 sequences. Material for sequencing was blood T cells: a sorted CD56 or NKG2C T cell subset, CD4+ or CD8+ T cells, or bulk PBMC T cells (not recorded which). The receptors here all came from a woman between 50 and 59 years old in good health. Each CDR3 is given with its conserved first and last residue.

TRBV10-2,TRBJ1-1,CASSEGDTEAFF
TRBV27,TRBJ1-2,CASSPDNSYGYTF
TRBV7-2,TRBJ2-3,CASSPDRDGDTQYF
TRBV7-9,TRBJ1-2,CASSLWNSTLYGYTF
TRBV5-6,TRBJ1-6,CASRKEQGAYSPLHF
TRBV27,TRBJ1-1,CASSLGQGDTEAFF
TRBV5-8,TRBJ2-4,CASMGGMNIQYF
TRBV7-8,TRBJ2-5,CASSPLQGQRQETQYF
TRBV24-1,TRBJ2-5,CATSDLDSGMGETQYF
TRBV11-2,TRBJ2-5,CASSSPQTSGRRWKTQYF
TRBV27,TRBJ2-1,CASSNSGRGDNEQFF
TRBV13,TRBJ1-1,CASSLGLARGGTEAFF
TRBV4-1,TRBJ1-5,CASSETPYSNQPQHF
TRBV7-8,TRBJ2-7,CASSLGSGPGTYEQYF
TRBV7-9,TRBJ2-3,CASSPADTDTQYF
TRBV7-2,TRBJ2-7,CASSLIYEQYF
TRBV5-6,TRBJ2-1,CASSLGTLGKQFF